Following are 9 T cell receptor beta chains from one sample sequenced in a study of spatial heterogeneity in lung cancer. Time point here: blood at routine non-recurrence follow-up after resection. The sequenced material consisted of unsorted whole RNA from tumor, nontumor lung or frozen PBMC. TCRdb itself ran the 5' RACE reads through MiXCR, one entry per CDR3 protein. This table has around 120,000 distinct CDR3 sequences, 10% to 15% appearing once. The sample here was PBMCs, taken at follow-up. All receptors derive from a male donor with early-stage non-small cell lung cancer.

The DNA for the CDR3 is TGTGCCAGCAGCTCGAGTAGCACAGATACGCAGTATTTT. It specifies CASSSSSTDTQYF. V gene TRBV7-9 combines with J gene TRBJ2-3; D not resolved. In germline, CDR1 is SEHNR, CDR2 FQNEAQ (reference sequence). Trimming cost V 4 bases and J 0 bases, with 5 bases left between them. The length of the CDR3 is 13 residues. Together with reference TRBV7-9 and TRBJ2-3, the CDR3 gives the full variable domain: DTGVSQNPRHKITKRGQNVTFRCDPISEHNRLYWYRQTLGQGPEFLTYFQNEAQLEKSRLLSDRFSAERPKGSFSTLEIQRTEQGDSAMYLCASSSSSTDTQYFGPGTRLTVL.

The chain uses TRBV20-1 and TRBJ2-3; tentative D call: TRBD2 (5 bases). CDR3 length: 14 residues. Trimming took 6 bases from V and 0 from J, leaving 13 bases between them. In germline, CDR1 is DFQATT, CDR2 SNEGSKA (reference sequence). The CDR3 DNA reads TGCAGTGCAAAATTGGGAGTTAGCACAGATACGCAGTATTTT. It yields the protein CSAKLGVSTDTQYF.

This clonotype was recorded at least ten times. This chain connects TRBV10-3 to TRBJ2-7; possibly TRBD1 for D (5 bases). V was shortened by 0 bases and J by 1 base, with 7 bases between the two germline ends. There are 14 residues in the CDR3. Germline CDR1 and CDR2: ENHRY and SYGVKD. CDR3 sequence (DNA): TGTGCCATCAGTGAGTCTTCAGGGTCCTACGAGCAGTACTTC. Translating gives CAISESSGSYEQYF.

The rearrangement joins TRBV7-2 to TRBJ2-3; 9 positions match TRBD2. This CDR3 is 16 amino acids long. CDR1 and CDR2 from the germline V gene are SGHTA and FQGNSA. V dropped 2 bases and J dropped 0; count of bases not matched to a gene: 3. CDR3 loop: CASSLTSGRSTDTQYF. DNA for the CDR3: TGTGCCAGCAGCTTAACTAGCGGGCGTAGCACAGATACGCAGTATTTT.

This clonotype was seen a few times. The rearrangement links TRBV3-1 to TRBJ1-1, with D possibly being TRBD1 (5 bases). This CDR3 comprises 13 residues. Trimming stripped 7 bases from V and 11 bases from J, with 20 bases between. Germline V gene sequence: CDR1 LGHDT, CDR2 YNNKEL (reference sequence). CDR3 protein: CASTTFRGGSAFF. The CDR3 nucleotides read TGTGCCAGCACCACCTTTAGGGGCGGATCTGCTTTCTTT.

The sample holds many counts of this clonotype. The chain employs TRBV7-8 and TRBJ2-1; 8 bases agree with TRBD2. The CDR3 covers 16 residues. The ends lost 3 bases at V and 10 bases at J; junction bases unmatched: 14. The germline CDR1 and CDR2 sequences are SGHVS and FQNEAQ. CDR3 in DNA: TGTGCCAGCAGCTTCCCGCTCGGGATTAGCGGGGACGAGCAGTTCTTC. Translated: CASSFPLGISGDEQFF.

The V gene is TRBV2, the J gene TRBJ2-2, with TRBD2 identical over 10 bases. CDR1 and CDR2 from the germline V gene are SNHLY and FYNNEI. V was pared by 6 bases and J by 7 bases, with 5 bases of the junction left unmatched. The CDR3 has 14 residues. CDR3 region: CASRLWTSGGELFF. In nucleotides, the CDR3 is TGTGCCAGCAGGCTGTGGACTAGCGGCGGGGAGCTGTTTTTT. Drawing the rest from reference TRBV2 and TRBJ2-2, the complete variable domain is EPEVTQTPSHQVTQMGQEVILRCVPISNHLYFYWYRQILGQKVEFLVSFYNNEISEKSEIFDDQFSVERPDGSNFTLKIRSTKLEDSAMYFCASRLWTSGGELFFGEGSRLTVL.

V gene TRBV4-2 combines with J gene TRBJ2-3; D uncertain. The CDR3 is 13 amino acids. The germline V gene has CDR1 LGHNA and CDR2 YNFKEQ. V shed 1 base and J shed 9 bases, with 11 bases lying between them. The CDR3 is CASSQVGLVTQYF. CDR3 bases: TGTGCCAGCAGCCAAGTTGGTCTAGTCACGCAGTATTTT.

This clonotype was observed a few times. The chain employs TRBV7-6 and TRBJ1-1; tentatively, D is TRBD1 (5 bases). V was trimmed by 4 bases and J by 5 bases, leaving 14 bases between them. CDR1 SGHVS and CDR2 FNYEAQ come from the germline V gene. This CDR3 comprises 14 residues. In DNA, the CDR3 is TGTGCCAGCAGCTCTCGCCAGGGAAGGACTGAAGCTTTCTTT. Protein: CASSSRQGRTEAFF.